The text below deals with one T cell receptor beta chain. Its matching antigen is unknown. Regions amplified from RNA transcripts were the TCR beta CDR3 regions. HTBI primers drove first-round RT-PCR of the TCR CDR3. TCRdb re-called the multiplex PCR reads through MiXCR, storing one row per CDR3 protein. Of around 540,000 distinct CDR3 sequences in the sample, about half were seen once. This sample was taken from a study of T cells in Graves' hyperthyroidism and ophthalmopathy. The CDR3 loop spans 13 amino acids. Germline CDR1 reads SEHNR; CDR2 reads FQNEAQ (reference sequence). V was clipped by 4 bases and J by 7 bases; unmatched bases: 5. Study-level findings and limits: Progression to ophthalmopathy was predicted a median of approximately 6.4 months early.

Material for sequencing was peripheral blood or thyroid tissue (not recorded which). V is TRBV7-9 and J is TRBJ1-2; 8 bases align to TRBD1. The sequence derives from a woman younger than 35 with Graves' hyperthyroidism. The CDR3 region has the DNA TGTGCCAGCAGCTCCAGGGGGCTGGCTGGCTACACCTTC. This encodes CASSSRGLAGYTF.